The clone carrying this TCR beta chain has a handful of counts. Its specificity is unknown. This entry is derived from a study of T cell responses to AZD1222 COVID-19 vaccine. General study points: Unmutated variant regions are reportedly targeted by nearly half of spike-specific TCRs.

Per the germline V gene, CDR1 is LNHDA and CDR2 is SQIVND (reference sequence). The V segment lost 5 bases and the J segment 6 bases; nucleotides outside the gene matches: 6. CDR3 length: 14 residues. Method: immunoSEQ multiplex PCR; TCRdb's copy keeps in-frame clones and lacks some. The sample records roughly 100,000 clones, around 86% being singletons. V and J are TRBV19 and TRBJ2-2; 7 bases line up with TRBD1. The specimen comprised peripheral blood, sampled on day 0 of AZD1222 vaccination. The clonotype comes from an adult in good health. The CDR3 loop reads CASSVSTGAGELFF. CDR3 DNA: TGTGCCAGTAGTGTTTCTACAGGGGCCGGGGAGCTGTTTTTT.